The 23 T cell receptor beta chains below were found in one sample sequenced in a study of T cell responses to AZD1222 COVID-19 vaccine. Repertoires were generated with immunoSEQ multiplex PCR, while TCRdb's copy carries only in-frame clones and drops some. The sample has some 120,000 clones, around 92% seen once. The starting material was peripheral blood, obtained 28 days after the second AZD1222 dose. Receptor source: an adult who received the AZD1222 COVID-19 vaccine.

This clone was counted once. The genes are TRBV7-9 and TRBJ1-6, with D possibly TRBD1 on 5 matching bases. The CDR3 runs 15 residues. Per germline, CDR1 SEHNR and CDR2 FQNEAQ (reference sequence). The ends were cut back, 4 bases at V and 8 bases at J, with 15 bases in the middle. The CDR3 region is CASSSRGGSDSPLHF. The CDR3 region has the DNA TGTGCCAGCAGCTCTCGGGGGGGGAGTGATTCACCCCTCCACTTT.

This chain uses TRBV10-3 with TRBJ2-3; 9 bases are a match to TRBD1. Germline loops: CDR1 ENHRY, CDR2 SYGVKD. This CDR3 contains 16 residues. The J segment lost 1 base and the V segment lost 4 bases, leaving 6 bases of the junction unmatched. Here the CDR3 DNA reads TGTGCCATCAGTGGGCGAACAGGGGGCGGCACAGATACGCAGTATTTT. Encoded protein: CAISGRTGGGTDTQYF.

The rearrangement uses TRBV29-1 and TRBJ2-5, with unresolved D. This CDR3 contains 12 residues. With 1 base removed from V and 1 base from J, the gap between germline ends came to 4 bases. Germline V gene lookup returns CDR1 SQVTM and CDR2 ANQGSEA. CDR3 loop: CSVEASQETQYF. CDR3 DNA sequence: TGCAGCGTTGAAGCTAGCCAAGAGACCCAGTACTTC.

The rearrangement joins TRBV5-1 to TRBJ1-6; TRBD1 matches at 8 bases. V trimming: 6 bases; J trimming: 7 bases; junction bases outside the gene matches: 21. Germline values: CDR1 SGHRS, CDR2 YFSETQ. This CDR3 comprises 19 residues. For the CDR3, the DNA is TGCGCCAGCAACTCTAAGACCGGGACAGGTATAGGAGGAAATTCACCCCTCCACTTT. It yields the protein CASNSKTGTGIGGNSPLHF.

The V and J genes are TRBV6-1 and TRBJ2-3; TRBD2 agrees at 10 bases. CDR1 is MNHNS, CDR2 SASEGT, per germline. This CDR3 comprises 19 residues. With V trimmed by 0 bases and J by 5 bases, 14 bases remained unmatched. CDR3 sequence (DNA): TGTGCCAGCAGTGAAGCGAATTATCTAGCGGGAGAAGATAGAGATACGCAGTATTTT. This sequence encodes CASSEANYLAGEDRDTQYF.

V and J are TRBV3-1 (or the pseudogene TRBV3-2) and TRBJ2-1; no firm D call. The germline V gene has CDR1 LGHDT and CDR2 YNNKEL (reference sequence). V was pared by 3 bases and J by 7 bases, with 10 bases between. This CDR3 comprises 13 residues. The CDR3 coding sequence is TGTGCCAGCAGCCAGAGGCCAACAAATGAGCAGTTCTTC. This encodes CASSQRPTNEQFF.

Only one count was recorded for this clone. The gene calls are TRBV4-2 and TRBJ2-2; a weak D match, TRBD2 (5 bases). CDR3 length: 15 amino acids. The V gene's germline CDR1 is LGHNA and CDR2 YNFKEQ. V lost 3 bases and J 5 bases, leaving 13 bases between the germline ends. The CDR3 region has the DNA TGTGCCAGCAGCCAGGCACTAGGATCGACCGGGGAGCTGTTTTTT. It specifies CASSQALGSTGELFF.

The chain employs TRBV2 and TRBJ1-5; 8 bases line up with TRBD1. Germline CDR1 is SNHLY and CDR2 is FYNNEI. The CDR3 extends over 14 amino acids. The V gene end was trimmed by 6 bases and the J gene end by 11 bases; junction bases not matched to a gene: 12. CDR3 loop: CASRGQGPGMAQHF. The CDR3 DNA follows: TGTGCCAGCAGAGGACAGGGTCCTGGTATGGCCCAGCATTTT.

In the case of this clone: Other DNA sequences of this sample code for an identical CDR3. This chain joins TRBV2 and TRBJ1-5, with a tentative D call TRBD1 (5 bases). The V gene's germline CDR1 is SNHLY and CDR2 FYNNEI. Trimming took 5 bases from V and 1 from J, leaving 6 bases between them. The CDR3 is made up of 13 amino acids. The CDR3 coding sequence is TGTGCCAGCAGTCGGGACAGCAATCAGCCCCAGCATTTT. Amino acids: CASSRDSNQPQHF. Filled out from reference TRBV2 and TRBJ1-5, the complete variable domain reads EPEVTQTPSHQVTQMGQEVILRCVPISNHLYFYWYRQILGQKVEFLVSFYNNEISEKSEIFDDQFSVERPDGSNFTLKIRSTKLEDSAMYFCASSRDSNQPQHFGDGTRLSIL.

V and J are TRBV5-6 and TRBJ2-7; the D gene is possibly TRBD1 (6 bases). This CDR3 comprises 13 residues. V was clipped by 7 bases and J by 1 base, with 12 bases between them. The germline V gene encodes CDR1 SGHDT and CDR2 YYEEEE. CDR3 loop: CASARRGSYEQYF. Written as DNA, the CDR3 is TGTGCCAGCGCTCGCAGGGGATCCTACGAGCAGTACTTC.

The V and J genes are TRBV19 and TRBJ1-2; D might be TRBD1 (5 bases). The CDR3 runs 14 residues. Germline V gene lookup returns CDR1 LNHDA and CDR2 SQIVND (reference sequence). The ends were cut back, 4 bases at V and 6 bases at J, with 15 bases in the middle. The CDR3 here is CASSNRGFGDGYTF. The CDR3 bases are TGTGCCAGTAGTAATCGGGGGTTCGGCGATGGCTACACCTTC.

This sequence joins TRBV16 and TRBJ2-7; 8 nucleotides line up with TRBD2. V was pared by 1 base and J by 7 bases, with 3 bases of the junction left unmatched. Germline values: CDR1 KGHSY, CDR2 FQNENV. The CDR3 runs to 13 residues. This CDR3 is CASSQLQRGEQYF. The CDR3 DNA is TGTGCCAGCAGCCAATTACAGCGGGGGGAGCAGTACTTC.

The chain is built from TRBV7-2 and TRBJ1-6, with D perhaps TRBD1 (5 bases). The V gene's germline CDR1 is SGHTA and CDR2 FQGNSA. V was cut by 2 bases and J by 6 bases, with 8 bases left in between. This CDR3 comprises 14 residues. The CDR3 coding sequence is TGTGCCAGCAGCTTAATCAGGGTTAATTCACCCCTCCACTTT. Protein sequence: CASSLIRVNSPLHF.

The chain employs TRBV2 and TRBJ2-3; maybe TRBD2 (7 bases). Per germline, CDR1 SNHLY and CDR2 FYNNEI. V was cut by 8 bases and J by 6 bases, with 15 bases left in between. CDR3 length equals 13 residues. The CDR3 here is CASGLGGRDTQYF. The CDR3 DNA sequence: TGTGCCAGCGGACTAGGGGGGAGGGATACGCAGTATTTT. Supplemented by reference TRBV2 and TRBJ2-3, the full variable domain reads EPEVTQTPSHQVTQMGQEVILRCVPISNHLYFYWYRQILGQKVEFLVSFYNNEISEKSEIFDDQFSVERPDGSNFTLKIRSTKLEDSAMYFCASGLGGRDTQYFGPGTRLTVL.

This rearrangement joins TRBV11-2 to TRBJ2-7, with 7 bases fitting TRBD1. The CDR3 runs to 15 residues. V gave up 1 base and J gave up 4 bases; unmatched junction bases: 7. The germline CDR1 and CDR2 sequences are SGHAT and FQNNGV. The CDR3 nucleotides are TGTGCCAGCAGCTTAGGCGTAGGGGGCTATTACGAGCAGTACTTC. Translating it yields CASSLGVGGYYEQYF.

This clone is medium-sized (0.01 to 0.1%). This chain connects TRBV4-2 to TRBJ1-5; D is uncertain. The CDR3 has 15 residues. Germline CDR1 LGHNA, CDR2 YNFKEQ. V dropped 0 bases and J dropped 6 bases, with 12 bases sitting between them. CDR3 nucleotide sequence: TGTGCCAGCAGCCAAGATCCGGGCGCGGGTCAGCCCCAGCATTTT. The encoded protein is CASSQDPGAGQPQHF.

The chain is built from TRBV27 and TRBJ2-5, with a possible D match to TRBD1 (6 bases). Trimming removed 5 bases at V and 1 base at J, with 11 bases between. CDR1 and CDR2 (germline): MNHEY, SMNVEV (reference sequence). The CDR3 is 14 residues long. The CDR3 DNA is TGTGCCAGCAGTCCACCAGGGGCCCAAGAGACCCAGTACTTC. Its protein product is CASSPPGAQETQYF.

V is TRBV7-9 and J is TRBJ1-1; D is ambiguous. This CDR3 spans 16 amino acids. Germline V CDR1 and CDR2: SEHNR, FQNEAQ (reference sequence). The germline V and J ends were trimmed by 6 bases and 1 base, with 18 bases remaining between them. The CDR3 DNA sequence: TGTGCCAGCAGATCACCCGACTTGGTGGGGAACACTGAAGCTTTCTTT. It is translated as CASRSPDLVGNTEAFF.

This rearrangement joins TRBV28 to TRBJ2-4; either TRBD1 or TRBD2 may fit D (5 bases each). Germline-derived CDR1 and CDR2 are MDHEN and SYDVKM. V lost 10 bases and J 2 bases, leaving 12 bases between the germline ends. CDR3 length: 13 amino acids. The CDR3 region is CAISRETKNIQYF. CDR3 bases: TGTGCCATATCCAGGGAGACCAAAAACATTCAGTACTTC.

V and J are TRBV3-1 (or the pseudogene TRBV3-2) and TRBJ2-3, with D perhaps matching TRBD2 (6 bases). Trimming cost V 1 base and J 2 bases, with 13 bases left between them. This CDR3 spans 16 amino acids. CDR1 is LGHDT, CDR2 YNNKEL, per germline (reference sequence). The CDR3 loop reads CASSQAVAGLTDTQYF. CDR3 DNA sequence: TGTGCCAGCAGCCAAGCGGTCGCGGGACTCACAGATACGCAGTATTTT.

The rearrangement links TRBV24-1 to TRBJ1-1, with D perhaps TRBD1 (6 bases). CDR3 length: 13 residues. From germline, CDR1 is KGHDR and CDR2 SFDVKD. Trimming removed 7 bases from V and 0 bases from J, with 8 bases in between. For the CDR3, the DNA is TGTGCCACCAGACAGGGTATGAACACTGAAGCTTTCTTT. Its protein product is CATRQGMNTEAFF.

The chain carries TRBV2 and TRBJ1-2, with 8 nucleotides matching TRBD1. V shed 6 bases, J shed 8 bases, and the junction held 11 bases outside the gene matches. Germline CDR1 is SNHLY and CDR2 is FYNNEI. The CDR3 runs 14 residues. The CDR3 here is CASRRQTGEDGYTF. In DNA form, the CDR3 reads TGTGCCAGCAGGAGACAGACAGGGGAGGACGGCTACACCTTC.

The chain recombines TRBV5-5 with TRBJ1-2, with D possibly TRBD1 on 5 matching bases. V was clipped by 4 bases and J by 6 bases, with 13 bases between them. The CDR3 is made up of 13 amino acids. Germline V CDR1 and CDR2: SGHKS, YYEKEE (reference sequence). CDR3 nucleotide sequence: TGTGCCAGCAGCGCGGGACTATGGGATGGCTACACCTTC. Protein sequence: CASSAGLWDGYTF. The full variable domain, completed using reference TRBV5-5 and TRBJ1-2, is DAGVTQSPTHLIKTRGQQVTLRCSPISGHKSVSWYQQVLGQGPQFIFQYYEKEERGRGNFPDRFSARQFPNYSSELNVNALLLGDSALYLCASSAGLWDGYTFGSGTRLTVV.